Shown below are 8 T cell receptor beta chains from a single sample sequenced in a study of long-term antiretroviral therapy in people with HIV. Version v3.0 of the immunoSEQ assay ran at survey level. Repertoires were generated with immunoSEQ multiplex PCR, while TCRdb's copy carries only in-frame clones and drops some. This table has 20,000 to 25,000 clones, around nine tenths appearing once. The starting material was unsorted PBMCs, obtained 0.6 years after starting antiretroviral therapy. These receptors all stem from a man aged 55 to 70 with HIV.

The genes are TRBV9 and TRBJ1-3; D uncertain. CDR1 and CDR2 from the germline V gene are SGDLS and YYNGEE. Between the trimmed V and J ends, which lost 0 bases and 0 bases, there was a span of 7 bases. The CDR3 contains 15 residues. CDR3 in amino acids: CASSVGGVSGNTIYF. CDR3 bases: TGTGCCAGCAGCGTAGGTGGAGTCTCTGGAAACACCATATATTTT.

The rearrangement links TRBV6-6 to TRBJ2-5; TRBD1 matches 9 bases. V lost 2 bases to trimming and J lost 0 bases; unmatched junction nucleotides: 4. This CDR3 region has 16 residues. The germline CDR1 and CDR2 sequences are MNHNY and SVGAGI (reference sequence). The CDR3: CASSYEGTGYQETQYF. In nucleotides, the CDR3 is TGTGCCAGCAGTTACGAGGGGACAGGGTACCAAGAGACCCAGTACTTC.

This clone is a singleton in its sample. The rearrangement links TRBV10-3 to TRBJ2-3, with D perhaps TRBD1 or TRBD2 (5 bases each). V shed 8 bases and J shed 2 bases, with 14 bases lying between them. The CDR3 is 14 amino acids. Germline lookup yields CDR1 ENHRY and CDR2 SYGVKD. The CDR3 region has the DNA TGTGCCATCGGGTTTCGGGACCCCACAGATACGCAGTATTTT. Residues: CAIGFRDPTDTQYF.

This chain's CDR3 is CASSYGTGLNSPLHF. In DNA form, the CDR3 reads TGTGCCAGCAGTTACGGGACGGGGCTAAATTCACCCCTCCACTTT. The chain couples TRBV5-5 to TRBJ1-6, with TRBD1 as a possible D gene (5 bases). The V gene lost 5 bases and the J gene lost 7 bases, with 16 bases spanning the gap. The CDR3 extends over 15 amino acids. Germline assignment: CDR1 SGHKS and CDR2 YYEKEE (reference sequence).

This clone was recorded a few times. The chain joins TRBV5-6 to TRBJ2-7; a possible D gene is TRBD1 (6 bases). V shed 1 base and J shed 4 bases, with 12 bases lying between them. The germline V gene has CDR1 SGHDT and CDR2 YYEEEE. CDR3 length: 14 residues. Here the CDR3 DNA reads TGTGCCAGCAGCTTGACAGGGAAGTTTTACGAGCAGTACTTC. This encodes CASSLTGKFYEQYF.

This chain uses TRBV5-8 with TRBJ1-1; D might be TRBD1 (5 bases). Germline values: CDR1 SGHTS, CDR2 YDEGEE. The germline V and J ends were trimmed by 5 bases and 4 bases, with 21 bases remaining between them. The CDR3 consists of 16 residues. CDR3 sequence: CASSFTSGPTGTEAFF. The CDR3 bases are TGTGCCAGCAGTTTTACTTCGGGGCCAACGGGCACTGAAGCTTTCTTT.

The J gene is TRBJ1-6, the V gene TRBV11-1; no firm D call. The germline V gene has CDR1 SGHAT and CDR2 FQDESV (reference sequence). The V gene lost 3 bases and the J gene lost 10 bases, with 16 bases spanning the gap. CDR3 length equals 15 residues. The CDR3 protein is CASSFSQYGVSPLHF. In DNA form, the CDR3 reads TGTGCCAGCAGCTTTTCCCAGTATGGGGTGTCACCCCTCCACTTT.

This chain joins TRBV9 and TRBJ1-4; D is uncertain. V was pared by 0 bases and J by 13 bases, with 13 bases between. The CDR3 is 13 residues long. Per the germline V gene, CDR1 is SGDLS and CDR2 is YYNGEE. The CDR3 nucleotides are TGTGCCAGCAGCGTAGTCCCGGCAGGAGGACTGTTTTTT. Amino acid sequence: CASSVVPAGGLFF.